This TCR beta chain was observed in a study of blood T cell repertoires in COVID-19 (TCRdb year 2020). Some background on the complete study: Samples from collaborators originated in the United States, Italy and Spain and spanned both the acute and convalescent phases of COVID-19. Where available, HLA class I and class II types were obtained from metadata supplied by the sample provider rather than from assay-based typing. Samples came from the ongoing ImmuneRACE study (first 160 participants) plus 1,254 subjects from 6 global collaborators. The material from the prospective study consisted of cDNA or gDNA derived from T cells, B-cell-depleted T cells, or PBMCs. Deeply sampled blood TCRbeta repertoires from subjects exposed to, actively infected with, or recovered from COVID-19 were included in the dataset. The repertoires were released in a freely available public database meant as a resource for research on the immune response to SARS-CoV-2. Nearly every sample came with metadata listing a de-identified subject ID, COVID-19 status, age in years and sex. The research as a whole found: The quantity of clinical and demographic metadata differed by source and by participant and was supplied without curation.

TCRbeta CDR3 regions were amplified from genomic DNA by means of the immunoSEQ Assay, a bias-controlled multiplex PCR. As for how the authors treated the data: Nucleated cell counts per sample were estimated from amplification of reference gene primers within the assay. To quantify the absolute abundance of each unique TCRbeta CDR3 rearrangement, sequence reads were collapsed and filtered. Productive Simpson clonality was computed per sample as the square root of Simpson's diversity index over productive rearrangements. TCRdb limited this immuneACCESS table to in-frame rearrangements with V and J called. A share of clones is missing; checked studies link under half to unresolved V genes, and the rest is unexplained. From that table come the V and J calls and clone size; the DNA was used to work out D and trimming. The sample table holds around 140,000 clones, of which 85% to 90% were seen once. The top ten constitute under 3% of the sample.

Comment on this clone: Its antigen remains unidentified. No base-level quality is on record; no much larger clone is a single base apart.

Trimming leaves V shorter by 3 bases and J shorter by 8 bases, with the junction holding 2 bases beyond the gene matches. From its cysteine to its phenylalanine, the CDR3 spans 12 amino acids. The kept DNA is CDR3 alone, 36 bases in frame from the first base. CDR1 SGHTA and CDR2 FQGNSA are derived from the germline V gene. Each collaborating institution followed its own protocols to collect whole blood in K2EDTA tubes. For TCRbeta analysis, collaborator samples were shipped as frozen whole blood, as isolated PBMCs, or as DNA extracted from either sample type. The sequence derives from a man aged 50 or older with active COVID-19. This chain joins TRBV7-2 to TRBJ2-3, and 7 bases in between align with TRBD2. The sample consisted of peripheral blood. The DNA sequence reads TGTGCCAGCAGCTTGCCGGGGGGTACGCAGTATTTT. Translated, this gives CASSLPGGTQYF. The full variable domain, completed from the reference TRBV7-2 and TRBJ2-3 proteins outside the CDR3, reads GAGVSQSPSNKVTEKGKDVELRCDPISGHTALYWYRQSLGQGLEFLIYFQGNSAPDKSGLPSDRFSAERTGGSVSTLTIQRTQQEDSAVYLCASSLPGGTQYFGPGTRLTVL.